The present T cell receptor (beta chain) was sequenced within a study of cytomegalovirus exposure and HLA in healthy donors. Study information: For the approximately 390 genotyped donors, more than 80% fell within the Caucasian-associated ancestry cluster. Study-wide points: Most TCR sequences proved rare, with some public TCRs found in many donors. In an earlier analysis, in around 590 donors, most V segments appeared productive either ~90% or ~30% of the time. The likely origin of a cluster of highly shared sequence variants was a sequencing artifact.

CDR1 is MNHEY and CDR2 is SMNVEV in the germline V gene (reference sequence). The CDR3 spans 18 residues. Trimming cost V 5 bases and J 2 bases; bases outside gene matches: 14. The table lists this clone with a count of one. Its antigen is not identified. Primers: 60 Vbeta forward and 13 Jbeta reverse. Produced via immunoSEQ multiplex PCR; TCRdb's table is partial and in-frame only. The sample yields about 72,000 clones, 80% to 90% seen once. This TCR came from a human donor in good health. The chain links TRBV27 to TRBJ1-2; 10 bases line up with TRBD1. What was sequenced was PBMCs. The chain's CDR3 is CASSKGQGQGSSNYGYTF. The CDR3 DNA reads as TGTGCCAGCAGTAAGGGACAGGGGCAAGGGAGCTCCAACTATGGCTACACCTTC.